These T cell receptor beta chains were read from a single sample in a study of cytotoxic CD8 clonotypes in ibrutinib-treated CLL. Profiling relied on immunoSEQ multiplex PCR, and the TCRdb table lists in-frame clones only, not all of them. The sample consists of almost 250,000 clones, 70% of them appearing once. The source material was PBMCs, sampled after 24 months of ibrutinib treatment. The receptors originated from a human donor with chronic lymphocytic leukemia. CDR3s include the opening cysteine and the closing phenylalanine or tryptophan. Fields, in order: CDR3 DNA, CDR3 protein, J gene, CDR3 length, clone size, D gene, V gene. A D gene is named only where the DNA matches it firmly. A row's size may be missing; if present it is once, few, many or a size class.

CDR3nt: TGTGCCAGCGGACAGGGTGGCGAGACCCAGTACTTC; CDR3aa: CASGQGGETQYF; j_gene: TRBJ2-5; len: 12; abundance: -; d_gene: TRBD1; v_gene: TRBV25-1
CDR3nt: TGTGCCAGCAGCACCGGACAGGGGAACACTGAAGCTTTCTTT; CDR3aa: CASSTGQGNTEAFF; j_gene: TRBJ1-1; len: 14; abundance: -; d_gene: TRBD1; v_gene: TRBV7-8
CDR3nt: TGTGCCAGCAGCTTATTGCTCTGGGGGGCCGAGTACTATGGCTACACCTTC; CDR3aa: CASSLLLWGAEYYGYTF; j_gene: TRBJ1-2; len: 17; abundance: -; d_gene: -; v_gene: TRBV7-9
CDR3nt: TGTGCCAGCAGCGAAAGACTGGATGTTATGGGCTACACCTTC; CDR3aa: CASSERLDVMGYTF; j_gene: TRBJ1-2; len: 14; abundance: -; d_gene: -; v_gene: TRBV9
CDR3nt: TGTGCCAGCAGCGTAGCGGGTGGGGGGCCACACGAGCAGTACTTC; CDR3aa: CASSVAGGGPHEQYF; j_gene: TRBJ2-7; len: 15; abundance: -; d_gene: -; v_gene: TRBV9
CDR3nt: TGTGCCAGCCGCCGGACAGGGGGCACCTACGAGCAGTACTTC; CDR3aa: CASRRTGGTYEQYF; j_gene: TRBJ2-7; len: 14; abundance: once; d_gene: TRBD1; v_gene: TRBV6-1
CDR3nt: TGTGCCAGTAGTACCCCCTACGAGCAGTACTTC; CDR3aa: CASSTPYEQYF; j_gene: TRBJ2-7; len: 11; abundance: -; d_gene: -; v_gene: TRBV19
CDR3nt: TGTGCCATCAGTGAGTCGAGTCAGGTTCTCTACTACGAGCAGTACTTC; CDR3aa: CAISESSQVLYYEQYF; j_gene: TRBJ2-7; len: 16; abundance: -; d_gene: -; v_gene: TRBV10-3
CDR3nt: TGTGCCAGCAGTTCACAGGACCTCCCGTGGGAGCAGTACTTC; CDR3aa: CASSSQDLPWEQYF; j_gene: TRBJ2-7; len: 14; abundance: once; d_gene: -; v_gene: TRBV28
CDR3nt: TGTGCCAGCAGCTTAGATACTAGCGGCACCTACGAGCAGTACTTC; CDR3aa: CASSLDTSGTYEQYF; j_gene: TRBJ2-7; len: 15; abundance: -; d_gene: TRBD2; v_gene: TRBV7-3
CDR3nt: TGTGCCAGCAGTTACTCCCCGACACTAAACACCGGGGAGCTGTTTTTT; CDR3aa: CASSYSPTLNTGELFF; j_gene: TRBJ2-2; len: 16; abundance: -; d_gene: -; v_gene: TRBV6-5
CDR3nt: TGTGCCAGCAGCTTAAGACCTCGTGAAGCGGGAGTTCCCGAGTACGAGCAGTACTTC; CDR3aa: CASSLRPREAGVPEYEQYF; j_gene: TRBJ2-7; len: 19; abundance: -; d_gene: TRBD2; v_gene: TRBV7-6
CDR3nt: TGTGCCAGTAGTATCTCAGGGGCTGGGGCCAACGTCCTGACTTTC; CDR3aa: CASSISGAGANVLTF; j_gene: TRBJ2-6; len: 15; abundance: few; d_gene: -; v_gene: TRBV19
CDR3nt: TGTGCCAGCAGCTTAGGACAGTACAGGGACCGTAACAATGAGCAGTTCTTC; CDR3aa: CASSLGQYRDRNNEQFF; j_gene: TRBJ2-1; len: 17; abundance: -; d_gene: -; v_gene: TRBV7-6
CDR3nt: TGTGCCAGCAGCTTAATTGGGACGTCGAGCTCTGGGGCCAACGTCCTGACTTTC; CDR3aa: CASSLIGTSSSGANVLTF; j_gene: TRBJ2-6; len: 18; abundance: -; d_gene: -; v_gene: TRBV7-2
CDR3nt: TGTGCCTGGAGCGACACCAACTATGGCTACACCTTC; CDR3aa: CAWSDTNYGYTF; j_gene: TRBJ1-2; len: 12; abundance: -; d_gene: -; v_gene: TRBV30
CDR3nt: TGCGCCAGCAGCTTGGGTGTAGCGGGTTTGGGTACGCAGTATTTT; CDR3aa: CASSLGVAGLGTQYF; j_gene: TRBJ2-3; len: 15; abundance: once; d_gene: TRBD2; v_gene: TRBV5-1
CDR3nt: TGTGCCAGCCGAGGGCCAAGATCCTACGAGCAGTACTTC; CDR3aa: CASRGPRSYEQYF; j_gene: TRBJ2-7; len: 13; abundance: -; d_gene: -; v_gene: TRBV6-1
CDR3nt: TGTGCCAGCAGCCAAGACCAGCGGGGACACAATGAGCAGTTCTTC; CDR3aa: CASSQDQRGHNEQFF; j_gene: TRBJ2-1; len: 15; abundance: -; d_gene: TRBD2; v_gene: TRBV4-2
CDR3nt: TGTGCCAGCAGCCAACGGACAGGCAACAATGAGCAGTTCTTC; CDR3aa: CASSQRTGNNEQFF; j_gene: TRBJ2-1; len: 14; abundance: once; d_gene: TRBD1; v_gene: TRBV5-8
CDR3nt: TGCAGCGTTGAATCGGGACAGGGGATTCTCACCGGGGAGCTGTTTTTT; CDR3aa: CSVESGQGILTGELFF; j_gene: TRBJ2-2; len: 16; abundance: -; d_gene: TRBD1; v_gene: TRBV29-1
CDR3nt: TGTGCCAGCAGTTTATTGCGGGGGCCTGAAGCTTTCTTT; CDR3aa: CASSLLRGPEAFF; j_gene: TRBJ1-1; len: 13; abundance: few; d_gene: -; v_gene: TRBV28
CDR3nt: TGCGCCAGCAGCCAGCGGGTACTGGGAAATCAGCCCCAGCATTTT; CDR3aa: CASSQRVLGNQPQHF; j_gene: TRBJ1-5; len: 15; abundance: -; d_gene: -; v_gene: TRBV4-3
CDR3nt: TGCTCATGTGTCTCTGGGGCCAACGTCCTGACTTTC; CDR3aa: CSCVSGANVLTF; j_gene: TRBJ2-6; len: 12; abundance: -; d_gene: -; v_gene: TRBV29-1
CDR3nt: TGTGCCAGCAGTACCCCAGGACAGGGGGGCACAGATACGCAGTATTTT; CDR3aa: CASSTPGQGGTDTQYF; j_gene: TRBJ2-3; len: 16; abundance: -; d_gene: TRBD1; v_gene: TRBV28
CDR3nt: TGTGCCAGCAGTCCGGGACTAGCGCAGAACAATGAGCAGTTCTTC; CDR3aa: CASSPGLAQNNEQFF; j_gene: TRBJ2-1; len: 15; abundance: -; d_gene: TRBD2; v_gene: TRBV27
CDR3nt: TGTGCCAGTAGTGGTGGCGATCAGCCCCAGCATTTT; CDR3aa: CASSGGDQPQHF; j_gene: TRBJ1-5; len: 12; abundance: few; d_gene: -; v_gene: TRBV19